The rows below give T cell receptor beta chains drawn from one sample of a study of a mutant IDH1 vaccine in newly diagnosed glioma. Which antigens these TCRs recognize remains unknown. Libraries were prepared by immunoSEQ multiplex PCR; TCRdb keeps only in-frame clonotypes and omits some of them. The sample has 50,000 or so clones; about 86% are singletons. The sequenced sample was PBMCs, obtained from a glioma patient whose treatment included an IDH1 peptide vaccine. These TCRs come from a woman aged 45-60 years with glioma. CDR3s include the opening cysteine and the closing phenylalanine or tryptophan. The D gene is left open where the match is weak. The size of a clone is reported for some rows only, either as once, few or many, or as a class for expanded clones.

j_gene,v_gene,abundance,d_gene,CDR3nt,CDR3aa
TRBJ1-5,TRBV28,few,.,TGTGCCAGTTGGGGGGCGGGGATTAGCAATCAGCCCCAGCATTTT,CASWGAGISNQPQHF
TRBJ1-3,TRBV29-1,.,.,TGCAGCGTTGTTGGACAGCTCTCTGGAAACACCATATATTTT,CSVVGQLSGNTIYF
TRBJ2-3,TRBV6-4,few,.,TGTGCCAGCAGTGACAAGGACACGGATACGCAGTATTTT,CASSDKDTDTQYF
TRBJ2-2,TRBV30,.,TRBD1,TGTGCCTGGAGCGCCGGACAGGACACCAACACCGGGGAGCTGTTTTTT,CAWSAGQDTNTGELFF
TRBJ2-7,TRBV29-1,.,.,TGCAGCGTTGTGGGCAGAGCCGCCTACGAGCAGTACTTC,CSVVGRAAYEQYF
TRBJ1-2,TRBV9,.,TRBD1,TGTGCCAGCAGCGGTCGGGACAGGGGGGACTATGGCTACACCTTC,CASSGRDRGDYGYTF
TRBJ1-1,TRBV7-2,.,.,TGTGCCAGCAGCTCCTTCGGGGTCATGAACACTGAAGCTTTCTTT,CASSSFGVMNTEAFF
TRBJ1-2,TRBV5-1,.,.,TGCGCCAGCAGCTTGGGACCTAACTATGGCTACACCTTC,CASSLGPNYGYTF
TRBJ1-2,TRBV5-8,.,.,TGTGCCAGCATCCCGGCGAACTATGGCTACACCTTC,CASIPANYGYTF
TRBJ2-1,TRBV30,.,.,TGTGCCTGGGCTAGCACGAACTACAATGAGCAGTTCTTC,CAWASTNYNEQFF
TRBJ2-7,TRBV2,few,TRBD1,TGTGCCAGCAGTGAAGACCCCCGGACAGGGGATTACGAGCAGTACTTC,CASSEDPRTGDYEQYF
TRBJ2-3,TRBV9,.,.,TGTGCCAGCAGCGGTTCATCAGATACGCAGTATTTT,CASSGSSDTQYF
TRBJ2-4,TRBV28,.,.,TGTGCCAGCAGTTTCCTGCTGACATCACTAGCCAAAAACATTCAGTACTTC,CASSFLLTSLAKNIQYF
TRBJ2-5,TRBV7-2,.,TRBD2,TGTGCCAGCAGCTTAGACGGGGGGGCTGAGACCCAGTACTTC,CASSLDGGAETQYF
TRBJ2-7,TRBV2,.,.,TGTGCCAGCAGGCAGCAGTCCTACGAGCAGTACTTC,CASRQQSYEQYF
TRBJ1-2,TRBV19,.,TRBD1,TGTGCCAGTAGTATAGTGACAGGGAGCTATGGCTACACCTTC,CASSIVTGSYGYTF
TRBJ1-2,TRBV5-1,.,.,TGCGCCAGCAGCCTTGAGGGGGAAGGCTTTTCTAACTATGGCTACACCTTC,CASSLEGEGFSNYGYTF
TRBJ1-6,TRBV5-4,.,TRBD1,TGTGCCAGCACCAGGACAGGTAGTAATTCACCCCTCCACTTT,CASTRTGSNSPLHF
TRBJ1-1,TRBV9,.,.,TGTGCCAGCAGCGTAGCATTTAGGGACACTGAAGCTTTCTTT,CASSVAFRDTEAFF
TRBJ2-7,TRBV5-6,.,TRBD1,TGTGCCAGCAGCTCGACGGGACAGGGGGTCGCGCAGTACTTC,CASSSTGQGVAQYF
TRBJ2-1,TRBV7-9,.,.,TGTGCCAGCAGCCCCTTGTTCAGCTACAATGAGCAGTTCTTC,CASSPLFSYNEQFF
TRBJ2-7,TRBV15,.,TRBD2,TGTGCCACCAGCAGAGGTGGGACTAGCGGGGTGCCCTCCTACGAGCAGTACTTC,CATSRGGTSGVPSYEQYF
TRBJ1-1,TRBV19,.,.,TGTGCCAGTAGTCTGCCGGAGAGGGGATCTGAAGCTTTCTTT,CASSLPERGSEAFF
TRBJ2-6,TRBV5-4,.,TRBD1,TGTGCCAGCAGCTCGGGACAGGGGATTTCCGGGGCCAACGTCCTGACTTTC,CASSSGQGISGANVLTF
TRBJ1-5,TRBV18,few,TRBD1,TGTGCCAGCTCACCAAGACAGGGAGAACAGCCCCAGCATTTT,CASSPRQGEQPQHF
TRBJ2-2,TRBV9,.,TRBD2,TGTGCCAGCAGCGTCCACTTGGCGGGGGGGCCTCACACCGGGGAGCTGTTTTTT,CASSVHLAGGPHTGELFF
TRBJ2-2,TRBV30,once,.,TGTGCCTGGAGCGAACTTGTCACCGGGGAGCTGTTTTTT,CAWSELVTGELFF
TRBJ2-1,TRBV9,.,.,TGTGCCAGCAGCGATAAGGGGCTTTCCTACAATGAGCAGTTCTTC,CASSDKGLSYNEQFF
TRBJ1-2,TRBV6-1,.,TRBD1,TGTGCCAGCAGGGGACAGGTCGCTGGTGGCTACACCTTC,CASRGQVAGGYTF
TRBJ2-3,TRBV19,.,.,TGTGCCAGTAGTAAGGTCCAGGGGACTACAGATACGCAGTATTTT,CASSKVQGTTDTQYF
TRBJ1-2,TRBV11-3,.,.,TGTGCCAGCAGTTCAGGGTTCGGTGGCTACACCTTC,CASSSGFGGYTF
TRBJ1-1,TRBV4-3,.,.,TGCGCCAGCAGCCAAGATTTGTCGGGGGGCGAGGAGGCTTTCTTT,CASSQDLSGGEEAFF
TRBJ2-7,TRBV9,.,TRBD2,TGTGCCAGCAGCAAACTAGCGGGAACCTACGAGCAGTACTTC,CASSKLAGTYEQYF
TRBJ2-3,TRBV5-1,.,TRBD2,TGCGCCAGCAGCTTCTACGGGGGGGCCGGTACAGATACGCAGTATTTT,CASSFYGGAGTDTQYF
TRBJ2-7,TRBV19,.,TRBD1,TGTGCCAGTAGTGCCAGGGGGCTAAGGTCCTACGAGCAGTACTTC,CASSARGLRSYEQYF